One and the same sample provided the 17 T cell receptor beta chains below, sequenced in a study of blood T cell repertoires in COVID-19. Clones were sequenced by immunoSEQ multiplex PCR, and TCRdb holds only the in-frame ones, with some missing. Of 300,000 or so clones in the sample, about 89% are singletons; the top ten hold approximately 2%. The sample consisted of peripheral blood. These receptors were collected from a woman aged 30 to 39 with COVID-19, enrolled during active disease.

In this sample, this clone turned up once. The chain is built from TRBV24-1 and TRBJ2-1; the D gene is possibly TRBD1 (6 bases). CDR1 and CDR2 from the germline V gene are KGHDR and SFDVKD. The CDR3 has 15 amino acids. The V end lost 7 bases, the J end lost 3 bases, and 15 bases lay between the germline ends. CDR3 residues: CATSDQTGIYNEQFF. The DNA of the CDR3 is TGTGCCACCAGCGATCAGACAGGTATCTACAATGAGCAGTTCTTC.

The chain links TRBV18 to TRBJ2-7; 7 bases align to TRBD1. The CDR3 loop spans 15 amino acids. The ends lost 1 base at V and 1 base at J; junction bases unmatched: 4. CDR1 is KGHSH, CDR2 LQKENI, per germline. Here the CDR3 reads CASSPQGADSYEQYF. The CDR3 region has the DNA TGTGCCAGCTCACCACAGGGGGCTGATTCCTACGAGCAGTACTTC.

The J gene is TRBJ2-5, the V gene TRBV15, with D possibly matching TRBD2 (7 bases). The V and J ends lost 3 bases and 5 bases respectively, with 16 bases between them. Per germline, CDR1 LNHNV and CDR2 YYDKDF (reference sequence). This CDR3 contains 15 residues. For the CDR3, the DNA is TGTGCCACCAGCAGCTTAACAGGGCGGGAGGAGACCCAGTACTTC. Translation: CATSSLTGREETQYF.

CDR3 in amino acids: CSARWGVEQFF. The CDR3 DNA sequence: TGCAGTGCCAGGTGGGGGGTTGAGCAGTTCTTC. The V call is TRBV20-1, the J call TRBJ2-1; tentatively, D is TRBD2 (6 bases). Germline CDR1 is DFQATT and CDR2 is SNEGSKA (reference sequence). The V end was cut by 6 bases, the J end by 9 bases, with 12 bases between. The CDR3 totals 11 residues.

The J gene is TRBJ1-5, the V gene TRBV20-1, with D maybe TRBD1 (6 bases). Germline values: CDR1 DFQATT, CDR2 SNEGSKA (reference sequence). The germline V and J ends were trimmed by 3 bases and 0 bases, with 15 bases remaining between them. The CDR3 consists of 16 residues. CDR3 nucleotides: TGCAGTGCTAGTCCCGCATTGGACAGTAGCAATCAGCCCCAGCATTTT. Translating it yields CSASPALDSSNQPQHF.

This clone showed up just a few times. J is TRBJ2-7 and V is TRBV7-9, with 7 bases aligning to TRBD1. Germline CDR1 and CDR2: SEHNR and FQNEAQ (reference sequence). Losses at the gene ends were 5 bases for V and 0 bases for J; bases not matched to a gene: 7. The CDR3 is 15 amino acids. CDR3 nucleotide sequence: TGTGCCAGCAGCCCCACAGGGGACCCCTCCTACGAGCAGTACTTC. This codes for CASSPTGDPSYEQYF.

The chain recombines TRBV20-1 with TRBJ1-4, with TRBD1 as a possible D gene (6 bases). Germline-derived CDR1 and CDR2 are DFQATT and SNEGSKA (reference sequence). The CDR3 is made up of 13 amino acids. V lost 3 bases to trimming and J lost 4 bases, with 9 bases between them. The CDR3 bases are TGCAGTGCTAGTGGCAGGGGTAATGAAAAACTGTTTTTT. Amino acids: CSASGRGNEKLFF.

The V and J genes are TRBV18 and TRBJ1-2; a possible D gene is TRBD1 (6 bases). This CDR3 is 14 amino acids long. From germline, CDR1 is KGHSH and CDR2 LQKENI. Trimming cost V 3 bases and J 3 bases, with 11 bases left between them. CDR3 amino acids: CASSPQGPYYGYTF. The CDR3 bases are TGTGCCAGCTCACCGCAGGGGCCTTACTATGGCTACACCTTC.

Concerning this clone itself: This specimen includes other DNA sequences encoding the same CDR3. DNA for the CDR3: TGTGCCAGCTCACCCGACAGGGGTTATGGCTACACCTTC. Protein product: CASSPDRGYGYTF. The V call is TRBV18, the J call TRBJ1-2; 8 bases line up with TRBD1. With 3 bases clipped from V and 5 bases from J, the junction kept 2 bases outside the gene matches. The CDR3 sequence is 13 residues long. Germline V gene sequence: CDR1 KGHSH, CDR2 LQKENI.

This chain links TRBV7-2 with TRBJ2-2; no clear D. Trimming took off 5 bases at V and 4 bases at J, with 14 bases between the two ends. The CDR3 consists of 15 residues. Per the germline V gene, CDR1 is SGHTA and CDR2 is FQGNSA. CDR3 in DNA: TGTGCCAGCAGCGACCGGGTTGCGGCCACCGGGGAGCTGTTTTTT. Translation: CASSDRVAATGELFF.

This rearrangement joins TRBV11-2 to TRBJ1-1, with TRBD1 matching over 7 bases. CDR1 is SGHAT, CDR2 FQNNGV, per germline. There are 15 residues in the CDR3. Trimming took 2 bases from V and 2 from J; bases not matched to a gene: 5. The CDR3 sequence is CASSLFTGANTEAFF. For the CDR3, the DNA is TGTGCCAGCAGCTTATTCACAGGGGCTAACACTGAAGCTTTCTTT.

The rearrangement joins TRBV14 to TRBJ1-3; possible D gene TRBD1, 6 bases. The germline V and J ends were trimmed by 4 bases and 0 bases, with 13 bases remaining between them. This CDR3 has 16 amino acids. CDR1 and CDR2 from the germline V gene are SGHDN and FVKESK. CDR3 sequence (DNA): TGTGCCAGCAGCCCTTCTGGGGGCTTCTCTGGAAACACCATATATTTT. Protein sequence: CASSPSGGFSGNTIYF.

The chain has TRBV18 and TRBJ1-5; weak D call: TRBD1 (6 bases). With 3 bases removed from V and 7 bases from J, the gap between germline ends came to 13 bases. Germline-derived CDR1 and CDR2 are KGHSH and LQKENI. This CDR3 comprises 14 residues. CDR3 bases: TGTGCCAGCTCACCGACAGGAGGAGGCCAGCCCCAGCATTTT. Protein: CASSPTGGGQPQHF.

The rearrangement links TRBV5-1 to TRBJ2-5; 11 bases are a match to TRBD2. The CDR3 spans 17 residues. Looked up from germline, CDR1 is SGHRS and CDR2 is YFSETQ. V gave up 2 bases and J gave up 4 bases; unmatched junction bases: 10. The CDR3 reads CASSFSSGRFLVETQYF. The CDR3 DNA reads TGCGCCAGCAGCTTTTCTAGCGGGAGGTTCTTAGTAGAGACCCAGTACTTC.

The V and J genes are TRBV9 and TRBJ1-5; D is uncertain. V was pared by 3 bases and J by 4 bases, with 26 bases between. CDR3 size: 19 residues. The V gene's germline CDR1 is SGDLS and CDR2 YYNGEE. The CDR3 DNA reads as TGTGCCAGCAGCGCAAAGAGGTATAATCAACATTTGAGAAATCAGCCCCAGCATTTT. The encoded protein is CASSAKRYNQHLRNQPQHF. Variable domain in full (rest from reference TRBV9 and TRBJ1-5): DSGVTQTPKHLITATGQRVTLRCSPRSGDLSVYWYQQSLDQGLQFLIQYYNGEERAKGNILERFSAQQFPDLHSELNLSSLELGDSALYFCASSAKRYNQHLRNQPQHFGDGTRLSIL.

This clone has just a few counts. The CDR3 sequence: CASSQDYAGELFF. The DNA for the CDR3 is TGTGCCAGCAGCCAAGATTATGCCGGGGAGCTGTTTTTT. This rearrangement joins TRBV3-1 (or the pseudogene TRBV3-2) to TRBJ2-2, with D hard to call. CDR1 and CDR2 from the germline V gene are LGHDT and YNNKEL (reference sequence). The CDR3 is 13 amino acids. V was pared by 0 bases and J by 6 bases, with 5 bases between.

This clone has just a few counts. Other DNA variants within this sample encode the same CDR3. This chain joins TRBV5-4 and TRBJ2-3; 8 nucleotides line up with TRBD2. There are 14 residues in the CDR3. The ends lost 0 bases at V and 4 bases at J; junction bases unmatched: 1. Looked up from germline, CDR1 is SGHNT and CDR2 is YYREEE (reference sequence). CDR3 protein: CASSLAGGPDTQYF. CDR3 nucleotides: TGTGCCAGCAGCTTGGCGGGAGGGCCAGATACGCAGTATTTT.